The 8 T cell receptor beta chains below come from one sample, sequenced in a study of radiotherapy plus CTLA-4 blockade in lung cancer. Sequencing was performed with immunoSEQ multiplex PCR; in TCRdb, only in-frame clones are kept and a portion is missing. The repertoire consists of about 62,000 clones, with more than 70% occurring once and the leading ten covering about 3%. The material was peripheral blood, obtained from a patient treated with radiotherapy plus ipilimumab. The origin of the receptors is a human donor with non-small cell lung cancer who had a complete response to radiotherapy plus ipilimumab.

The chain is built from TRBV20-1 and TRBJ2-3; the match to TRBD2 covers 7 bases. There are 10 residues in the CDR3. The germline V gene encodes CDR1 DFQATT and CDR2 SNEGSKA (reference sequence). Losses at the gene ends were 6 bases for V and 6 bases for J; bases not matched to a gene: 0. The CDR3: CSAGGDTQYF. CDR3 in DNA: TGCAGTGCGGGGGGGGATACGCAGTATTTT.

This clone was picked up one time. V gene TRBV2 combines with J gene TRBJ1-1, with D tentatively TRBD1 (5 bases). The V and J ends lost 9 bases and 8 bases respectively, with 13 bases between them. This CDR3 has 11 residues. Per the germline V gene, CDR1 is SNHLY and CDR2 is FYNNEI. In DNA form, the CDR3 reads TGTGCCAGACCGCAGGGTGTAGAAGCTTTCTTT. Translating gives CARPQGVEAFF.

This chain connects TRBV28 to TRBJ2-1; 11 bases fit TRBD2. With 5 bases clipped from V and 14 bases from J, the junction kept 14 bases outside the gene matches. The CDR3 covers 15 residues. Germline values: CDR1 MDHEN, CDR2 SYDVKM. In DNA, the CDR3 is TGTGCCAGCAGTCCTTATGGAACTAGCGGGAGAGGGGAGTTCTTC. Translating gives CASSPYGTSGRGEFF.

The J gene is TRBJ2-7, the V gene TRBV27; D possibly corresponds to TRBD1 (5 bases). Looked up from germline, CDR1 is MNHEY and CDR2 is SMNVEV (reference sequence). The V end was cut by 5 bases, the J end by 4 bases, with 15 bases between. CDR3 length: 14 amino acids. CDR3 bases: TGTGCCAGCAGTCGAGCAGGGCTCAAATACGAGCAGTACTTC. It specifies CASSRAGLKYEQYF.

V is TRBV7-9 and J is TRBJ2-7; 7 nucleotides agree with TRBD1. Trimming at V came to 4 bases and at J to 6 bases, leaving 3 bases not matched to a gene. The germline gives CDR1 SEHNR, CDR2 FQNEAQ (reference sequence). This CDR3 is built from 12 residues. CDR3 bases: TGTGCCAGCAGCTCTACAGGGGTCGAGCAGTACTTC. This codes for CASSSTGVEQYF.

The CDR3, as DNA: TGTGCCAGCAGTGAAGTTTGGCAGGGTGCTCAGCCCCAGCATTTT. It is translated as CASSEVWQGAQPQHF. The J gene is TRBJ1-5, the V gene TRBV6-1, with a possible D match to TRBD1 (5 bases). In germline, CDR1 is MNHNS, CDR2 SASEGT. This CDR3 contains 15 residues. V dropped 1 base and J dropped 6 bases, with 13 bases sitting between them.

The V call is TRBV18, the J call TRBJ2-3, with 9 nucleotides matching TRBD1. The V segment lost 3 bases and the J segment 3 bases; nucleotides outside the gene matches: 1. Germline V lookup: CDR1 KGHSH, CDR2 LQKENI. This CDR3 contains 14 residues. The CDR3 DNA follows: TGTGCCAGCTCACCTGGGACAGGGACAGATACGCAGTATTTT. Translating it yields CASSPGTGTDTQYF.

The rearrangement uses TRBV30 and TRBJ1-5; TRBD1 matches at 10 bases. The CDR3 sequence is 14 residues long. V shed 0 bases, J shed 7 bases, and the junction held 3 bases outside the gene matches. Germline V lookup: CDR1 GTSNPN, CDR2 SVGIG (reference sequence). CDR3 region: CAWSVGQGFQPQHF. In nucleotides, the CDR3 is TGTGCCTGGAGTGTGGGACAGGGGTTCCAGCCCCAGCATTTT.